This T cell receptor beta chain was captured in a study of blood T cell repertoires in COVID-19. Assay used: immunoSEQ multiplex PCR; TCRdb lists only in-frame clones, some missing. The sample has about 140,000 clones, roughly nine tenths seen once. Germline-derived CDR1 and CDR2 are SQVTM and ANQGSEA. CDR3 length: 12 residues. The V end was cut by 5 bases, the J end by 4 bases, with 11 bases between. Seattle patients were enrolled during active infection and followed longitudinally. This rearrangement joins TRBV29-1 to TRBJ1-2; possible D gene TRBD1, 5 bases. This clonotype was sampled from a human donor with COVID-19, enrolled during active disease. The donor label of this sample is uncertain. The sample comprised peripheral blood. CDR3 nucleotide sequence: TGCAGCGTTCAGACAGCAATCTATGGCTACACCTTC. Translated: CSVQTAIYGYTF.